Below, 8 T cell receptor beta chains from the same sample are listed, as sequenced in a study of blood T cells in healthy people across ages. A sample-barcoded 5' primer and a J-beta primer mix were used in a second PCR of about 7 to 12 cycles. One entry per CDR3 protein results from TCRdb running MiXCR on the 5' RACE reads. The sample records approximately 1.5 million distinct CDR3 sequences, approximately 39% being singletons. Sequenced input: blood. The origin of the receptors is a woman between 18 and 29 years old in good health.

CDR3 amino acids: CSARTSGGVLAKNIQYF. The CDR3 DNA follows: TGCAGTGCTAGGACTAGCGGGGGGGTCCTAGCCAAAAACATTCAGTACTTC. The gene calls are TRBV20-1 and TRBJ2-4; 14 bases map to TRBD2. The junction had 4 bases not matched to a gene; V was cut back by 3 bases and J by 0 bases. CDR3 size: 17 residues. Germline V gene data show CDR1 as DFQATT and CDR2 as SNEGSKA (reference sequence).

The CDR3 DNA follows: TGTGCCAGCAGTTTGCGCCGGGGGGAGCAGTTCTTC. Translating it yields CASSLRRGEQFF. The rearrangement uses TRBV28 and TRBJ2-1; possibly TRBD2 for D (6 bases). The CDR3 runs 12 residues. From germline, CDR1 is MDHEN and CDR2 SYDVKM. V lost 3 bases and J 10 bases, leaving 10 bases between the germline ends.

This clonotype turned up a few times. The chain is built from TRBV7-8 and TRBJ2-1, with 8 bases aligning to TRBD2. The CDR3 spans 16 residues. Germline V gene lookup returns CDR1 SGHVS and CDR2 FQNEAQ. The junction had 6 bases not matched to a gene; V was cut back by 5 bases and J by 0 bases. The CDR3 sequence: CASSRYSGASYNEQFF. The CDR3 DNA reads TGTGCCAGCAGCAGATATAGCGGGGCCTCCTACAATGAGCAGTTCTTC.

The chain couples TRBV29-1 to TRBJ1-2, with a possible D match to TRBD1 (5 bases). The ends were cut back, 4 bases at V and 7 bases at J, with 16 bases in the middle. CDR3 length: 13 amino acids. Germline V gene sequence: CDR1 SQVTM, CDR2 ANQGSEA. CDR3 sequence (DNA): TGCAGCGTTGGACTGGACCGGGGGTGTGGCTACACCTTC. As protein: CSVGLDRGCGYTF.

Here the CDR3 DNA reads TGTGCCAGCGGGATTACCGGGACAGGGTCCGATACGCAGTATTTT. Its translation: CASGITGTGSDTQYF. This chain joins TRBV25-1 and TRBJ2-3; 9 bases are shared with TRBD1. The V gene's germline CDR1 is MGHDK and CDR2 SYGVNS. Trimming cost V 8 bases and J 6 bases; bases outside gene matches: 12. The CDR3 loop spans 15 amino acids.

CDR3 amino acids: CASSVGPTSGNTIYF. The DNA for the CDR3 is TGTGCCAGCAGCGTTGGCCCCACTAGCGGAAACACCATATATTTT. The chain uses TRBV9 and TRBJ1-3; D gene unclear. Germline V gene sequence: CDR1 SGDLS, CDR2 YYNGEE. CDR3 size: 15 residues. The V end was cut by 2 bases, the J end by 4 bases, with 13 bases between.

This clonotype was found once. A read error is possible here, since a much larger clone lies one base away. The V and J genes are TRBV6-5 and TRBJ2-5, with 10 positions matching TRBD2. Judging by the DNA end, TRBJ2-1 fits better; the J call may be wrong. The germline V gene has CDR1 MNHEY and CDR2 SVGAGI. This CDR3 spans 14 amino acids. As DNA, the CDR3 is TGTGCCACCAGGACTAGCGGACACCAAGAGACCCAGTTCTTC. It translates to CATRTSGHQETQFF.

The chain recombines TRBV9 with TRBJ1-2; the D gene is possibly TRBD1 (6 bases). Germline V lookup: CDR1 SGDLS, CDR2 YYNGEE. This CDR3 has 19 residues. Between the trimmed V and J ends, which lost 3 bases and 4 bases, there was a span of 28 bases. This CDR3 reads CASSATRGAGRRSGYGYTF. The CDR3 DNA follows: TGTGCCAGCAGCGCAACTCGGGGGGCAGGGAGACGTTCGGGCTATGGCTACACCTTC.